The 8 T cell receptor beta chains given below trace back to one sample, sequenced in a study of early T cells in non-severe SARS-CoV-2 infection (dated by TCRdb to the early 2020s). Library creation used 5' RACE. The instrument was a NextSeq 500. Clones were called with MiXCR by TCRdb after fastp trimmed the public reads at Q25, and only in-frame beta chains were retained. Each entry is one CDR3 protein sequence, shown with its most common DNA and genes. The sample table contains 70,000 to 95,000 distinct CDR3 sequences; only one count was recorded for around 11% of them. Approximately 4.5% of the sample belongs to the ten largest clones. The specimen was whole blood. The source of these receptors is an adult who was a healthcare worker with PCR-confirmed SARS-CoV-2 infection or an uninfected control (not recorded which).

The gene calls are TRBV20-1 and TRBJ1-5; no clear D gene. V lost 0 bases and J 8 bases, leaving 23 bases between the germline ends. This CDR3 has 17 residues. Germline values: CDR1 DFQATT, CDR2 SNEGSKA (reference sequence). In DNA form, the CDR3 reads TGCAGTGCTAGAGATCCGTCCAAAACTGCCCGGGGAGAGCCCCAGCATTTT. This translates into CSARDPSKTARGEPQHF.

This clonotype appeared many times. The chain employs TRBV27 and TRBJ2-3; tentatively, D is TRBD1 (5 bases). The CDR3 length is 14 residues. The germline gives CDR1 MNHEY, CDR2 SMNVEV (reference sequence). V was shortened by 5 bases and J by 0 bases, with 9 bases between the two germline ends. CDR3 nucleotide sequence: TGTGCCAGCAGTCCACGGACAAGCACAGATACGCAGTATTTT. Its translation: CASSPRTSTDTQYF.

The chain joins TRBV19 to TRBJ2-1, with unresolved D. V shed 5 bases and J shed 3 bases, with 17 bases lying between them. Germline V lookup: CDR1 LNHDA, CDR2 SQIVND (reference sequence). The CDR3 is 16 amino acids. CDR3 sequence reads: CASSAWWGNLYNEQFF. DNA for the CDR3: TGTGCCAGTAGTGCTTGGTGGGGAAATCTCTACAATGAGCAGTTCTTC.

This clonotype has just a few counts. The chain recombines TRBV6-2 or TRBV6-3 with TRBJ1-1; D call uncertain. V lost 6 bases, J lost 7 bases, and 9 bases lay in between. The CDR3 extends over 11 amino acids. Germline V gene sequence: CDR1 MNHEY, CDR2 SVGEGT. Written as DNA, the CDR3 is TGTGCCAGCAGCCAAGACTTTGAAGCTTTCTTT. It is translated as CASSQDFEAFF.

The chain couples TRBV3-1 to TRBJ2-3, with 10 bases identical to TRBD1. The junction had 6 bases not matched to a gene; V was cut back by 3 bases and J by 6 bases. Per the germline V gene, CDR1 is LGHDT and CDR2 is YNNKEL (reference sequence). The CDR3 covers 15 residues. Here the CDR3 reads CASSQTGGASDTQYF. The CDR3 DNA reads TGTGCCAGCAGCCAGACAGGGGGCGCATCGGATACGCAGTATTTT.

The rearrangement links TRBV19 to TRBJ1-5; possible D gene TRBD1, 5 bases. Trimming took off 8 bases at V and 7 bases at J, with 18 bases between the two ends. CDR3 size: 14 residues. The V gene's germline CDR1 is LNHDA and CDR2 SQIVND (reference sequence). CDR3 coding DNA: TGTGCCAGTCGATTGGGGGGTATTGGACAGCCCCAGCATTTT. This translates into CASRLGGIGQPQHF. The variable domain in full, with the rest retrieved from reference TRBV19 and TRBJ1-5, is DGGITQSPKYLFRKEGQNVTLSCEQNLNHDAMYWYRQDPGQGLRLIYYSQIVNDFQKGDIAEGYSVSREKKESFPLTVTSAQKNPTAFYLCASRLGGIGQPQHFGDGTRLSIL.

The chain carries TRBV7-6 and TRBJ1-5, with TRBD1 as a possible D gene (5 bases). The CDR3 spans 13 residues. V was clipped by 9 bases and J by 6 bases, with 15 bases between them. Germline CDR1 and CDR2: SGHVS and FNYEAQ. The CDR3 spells CASGAGPGQPQHF. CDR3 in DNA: TGTGCCAGTGGGGCAGGGCCCGGTCAGCCCCAGCATTTT.

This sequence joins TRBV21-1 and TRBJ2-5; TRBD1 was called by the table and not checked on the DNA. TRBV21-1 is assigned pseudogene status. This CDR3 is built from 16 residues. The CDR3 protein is CASSKPGRGLGETQYF. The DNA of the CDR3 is TGTGCCAGCAGCAAACCGGGACGAGGATTGGGTGAGACCCAGTACTTC.